This T cell receptor beta chain was identified in a study of blood T cell repertoires in COVID-19. Looking at the study overall: Acute and convalescent COVID-19 samples came from the United States, Italy and Spain. T cells, B-cell-depleted T cells, or PBMCs supplied cDNA or gDNA.

The CDR3 is 15 amino acids. Germline V gives CDR1 SGHTA, CDR2 FQGNSA. V dropped 3 bases and J dropped 8 bases, with 16 bases sitting between them. TCRdb keeps only in-frame clones here, not all; method: immunoSEQ multiplex PCR. Here the sample spans approximately 270,000 clones, 87% being singletons. This rearrangement joins TRBV7-2 to TRBJ1-4, with D uncertain. Sequenced: peripheral blood. The source is a man aged 18 to 29 with active or convalescent COVID-19. The CDR3 spells CASSFGEGETEKLFF. For the CDR3, the DNA is TGTGCCAGCAGCTTCGGGGAGGGCGAGACAGAAAAACTGTTTTTT.